This T cell receptor (beta chain) was captured in a study of T cells after yellow fever vaccination (dated by TCRdb to between 2018 and 2020). Background for the entire study: The SMART-Seq v4 Ultra Low Input RNA kit was used to prepare libraries from fractions with low cell numbers. Bulk TCR alpha and beta repertoires were sequenced longitudinally to track T-cell clones before and after primary and booster YFV17D yellow fever vaccination. Two healthy male donors made up the cohort, one aged 18 to 30 years and the other aged 30 to 40 years. Blood was collected at multiple timepoints before and after primary and secondary immunization, and bulk PBMC replicates and cell subsets were isolated. Broad study findings and their caveats: A small share of clonotypes was detected in both CD4 and CD8 compartments, with the overlap likely arising from convergent recombination. Because the study included only a couple of donors, the extent to which the findings can be generalized is limited. The secondary T-cell response was weaker than the primary response but faster, peaking on day 5 instead of day 15. Computational filtering was required because FACS-sorted repertoires could contain abundant contaminating clonotypes from the bulk population. Most clones expanded after primary vaccination were re-detected after the booster (almost 98% of CD4 and roughly 87% of CD8), suggesting broad memory maintenance.

The treatment or condition label of this sample denotes: live attenuated yellow fever vaccine strain. At each blood-draw timepoint, two biological replicates of bulk PBMCs were collected. A standard Ficoll-Paque protocol was used to isolate PBMCs from peripheral blood. RNA was extracted with TriZol from bulk PBMCs, CD4 and CD8 fractions, and dextramer-positive and dextramer-negative fractions. Trimming leaves V shorter by 2 bases and J shorter by 4 bases, with the junction holding 4 bases beyond the gene matches. The germline V gene (reference sequence) yields GTSNPN for CDR1 and SVGIG for CDR2. From cysteine to phenylalanine, the CDR3 is 13 amino acids long. Only the CDR3 DNA is retained, 39 bases long and in frame from the first base. For this clonotype: There is no known antigen for this receptor. Nothing much larger sits one base from this clone, and base qualities are not available.

Synthesis of TCR cDNA relied on 5'RACE template switching, a step that introduced a universal primer site along with unique molecular identifiers. cDNA synthesis was primed from both the TCR alpha and TCR beta constant segments. Library amplification involved two PCR steps, and the second step added sample barcodes and sequencing adapters. Libraries were sequenced on Illumina HiSeq 2500 (2x100 bp) or NovaSeq (2x150 bp). The study's own analysis went as follows. MIGEC was used to demultiplex reads and collapse the reads into UMI consensus sequences, and MiXCR was used for V(D)J alignment. Vaccine-responding clonotypes were identified with edgeR using replicate PBMC samples, with FDR below 0.01 and a log2 fold change above 5 up to day 15 being required. Each bulk clonotype received a CD4 or CD8 identity based on whether the sequenced CD4 or CD8 repertoire contained that clonotype at higher abundance. Through fastp at Q25 and MiXCR, TCRdb rebuilt clones from the public reads, retaining in-frame beta chains. One record per CDR3 amino acid sequence lists the most common genes and DNA. TCRdb assigned the V and J calls; the authors' analysis was not used. In all, the sample holds some 600,000 distinct CDR3 sequences, and about 12% of those were seen once. Jointly, the top ten make up about 15% of the sample.

This specimen was PBMCs, taken on the day of the yellow fever booster vaccination. This sequence was found in a man between 25 and 39 years old who received the YFV17D yellow fever vaccine. The chain is assembled from TRBV30 and TRBJ2-5, with TRBD1 matching 7 junction bases. The DNA reads as follows: TGTGCCTGGAGTTCACAGGGGTTAGAGACCCAGTACTTC. It encodes CAWSSQGLETQYF.